These 16 T cell receptor beta chains came from one sample sequenced in a study of shared clonotypes between healthy human individuals. Sequenced by immunoSEQ multiplex PCR; TCRdb stores in-frame clones only, minus some. The table has around 2.3 million clones, 90% to 96% seen once. Source material: naive CD4+ T cells sorted from blood. Subset defined: CD45RA+ positively selected. These receptors were taken from a man between 18 and 29 years old in good health.

The chain is built from TRBV4-1 and TRBJ2-5; tentatively, D is TRBD2 (6 bases). The CDR3 covers 15 residues. In germline, CDR1 is MGHRA, CDR2 YSYEKL. Trimming stripped 4 bases from V and 5 bases from J, with 17 bases between. CDR3 residues: CASSLGNQRAETQYF. The DNA of the CDR3 is TGCGCCAGCAGCCTGGGGAACCAGCGGGCCGAGACCCAGTACTTC.

This chain joins TRBV2 and TRBJ2-3; 13 bases fit TRBD2. Germline-derived CDR1 and CDR2 are SNHLY and FYNNEI. After removal of 7 bases from V and 5 bases from J, the junction contained 6 bases not matched to a gene. CDR3 length: 15 residues. The CDR3 sequence: CASKALAGGLDTQYF. CDR3 nucleotide sequence: TGTGCCAGCAAAGCACTAGCGGGGGGGTTAGATACGCAGTATTTT.

The chain combines TRBV10-3 with TRBJ1-6; 7 bases are a match to TRBD1. The CDR3 totals 14 residues. The ends lost 6 bases at V and 10 bases at J; junction bases unmatched: 9. Per germline, CDR1 ENHRY and CDR2 SYGVKD. CDR3 coding DNA: TGTGCCATCAGGGGCTCCGAGGGGGCCTCACCCCTCCACTTT. This sequence encodes CAIRGSEGASPLHF.

This rearrangement joins TRBV25-1 to TRBJ1-2; no firm D call. The CDR3 length is 13 residues. Germline-derived CDR1 and CDR2 are MGHDK and SYGVNS. V gave up 1 base and J gave up 3 bases, with 6 bases separating them. The CDR3 DNA follows: TGTGCCAGCAGTGAATTAAAAGACTATGGCTACACCTTC. Its protein is CASSELKDYGYTF.

V is TRBV9 and J is TRBJ1-5, with TRBD1 as a possible D gene (5 bases). Trimming removed 3 bases from V and 2 bases from J, with 12 bases in between. Germline-derived CDR1 and CDR2 are SGDLS and YYNGEE. This CDR3 spans 15 amino acids. The CDR3 sequence: CASSADPQGNQPQHF. The CDR3 nucleotides are TGTGCCAGCAGCGCGGACCCACAGGGCAATCAGCCCCAGCATTTT.

In regard to this clone: Within the sample, other DNA sequences also encode this same CDR3. CDR3 protein: CASSFSGANVLTF. CDR3 nucleotides: TGTGCCAGCAGCTTCTCTGGGGCCAACGTCCTGACTTTC. The chain has TRBV11-3 and TRBJ2-6; no reliable D call. This CDR3 comprises 13 residues. Germline V lookup: CDR1 SGHNT, CDR2 YENEEA. V was shortened by 3 bases and J by 0 bases, with 0 bases between the two germline ends. The full variable domain, in which reference TRBV11-3 and TRBJ2-6 provide the parts outside the CDR3, is EAGVVQSPRYKIIEKKQPVAFWCNPISGHNTLYWYLQNLGQGPELLIRYENEEAVDDSQLPKDRFSAERLKGVDSTLKIQPAELGDSAVYLCASSFSGANVLTFGAGSRLTVL.

V gene TRBV29-1 combines with J gene TRBJ2-5; TRBD1 matches at 9 bases. The CDR3 length is 13 residues. CDR1 and CDR2 from the germline V gene are SQVTM and ANQGSEA. The junction had 6 bases not matched to a gene; V was cut back by 6 bases and J by 4 bases. The CDR3 nucleotides are TGCAGCGTAAACAGGGGGCAGGGAGAGACCCAGTACTTC. Residues: CSVNRGQGETQYF.

A single count supports this clone. The chain couples TRBV7-9 to TRBJ1-1; D is possibly TRBD1 (6 bases). CDR1 and CDR2 from the germline V gene are SEHNR and FQNEAQ (reference sequence). This CDR3 is 15 amino acids long. Trimming stripped 2 bases from V and 6 bases from J, with 16 bases between. The CDR3 DNA follows: TGTGCCAGCAGCTTAACAGGGCTCCAAACCGCTGAAGCTTTCTTT. Residues: CASSLTGLQTAEAFF.

This rearrangement joins TRBV29-1 to TRBJ2-1; 7 positions match TRBD2. The CDR3 covers 14 residues. In germline, CDR1 is SQVTM, CDR2 ANQGSEA. V gave up 2 bases and J gave up 3 bases; unmatched junction bases: 4. CDR3 bases: TGCAGCGTTGAACCGAGCGGGGTCTACAATGAGCAGTTCTTC. Translated, it gives CSVEPSGVYNEQFF.

This clone showed up just once. The J gene is TRBJ1-1, the V gene TRBV19, with D uncertain. The CDR3 contains 14 residues. The V end was cut by 4 bases, the J end by 1 base, with 10 bases between. Germline loops: CDR1 LNHDA, CDR2 SQIVND (reference sequence). Here the CDR3 DNA reads TGTGCCAGTAGTAGTGGGCCCGCGAACACTGAAGCTTTCTTT. Translated: CASSSGPANTEAFF.

The genes are TRBV6-5 and TRBJ2-7; 8 nucleotides align to TRBD1. The CDR3 sequence is 15 residues long. Germline V gene data show CDR1 as MNHEY and CDR2 as SVGAGI. The V segment lost 6 bases and the J segment 3 bases; nucleotides outside the gene matches: 10. This CDR3 reads CASRAGQGFIYEQYF. CDR3 nucleotide sequence: TGTGCCAGCAGGGCAGGACAGGGCTTTATCTACGAGCAGTACTTC.

The genes are TRBV7-2 and TRBJ1-2; D is unresolved. Per germline, CDR1 SGHTA and CDR2 FQGNSA. The CDR3 spans 12 residues. Deletions cut 5 bases from V and 8 bases from J, with 12 bases between. In DNA, the CDR3 is TGTGCCAGCAGCCGCCAGGTCGCGGGCTACACCTTC. It encodes CASSRQVAGYTF.

This clone was picked up one time. This specimen includes other DNA sequences encoding the same CDR3. J is TRBJ2-1 and V is TRBV5-1; 9 bases align to TRBD2. CDR1 SGHRS and CDR2 YFSETQ come from the germline V gene. The junction had 2 bases not matched to a gene; V was cut back by 0 bases and J by 1 base. The CDR3 is made up of 16 amino acids. CDR3 amino acids: CASSLGREGSYNEQFF. The CDR3 coding sequence is TGCGCCAGCAGCTTGGGGCGGGAGGGTTCCTACAATGAGCAGTTCTTC.

The chain employs TRBV5-6 and TRBJ1-1, with TRBD1 as a possible D gene (5 bases). V lost 2 bases and J 7 bases, leaving 15 bases between the germline ends. In germline, CDR1 is SGHDT, CDR2 YYEEEE. The CDR3 runs 14 residues. The CDR3 sequence is CASSLGGPGGEAFF. The CDR3 DNA follows: TGTGCCAGCAGCTTAGGAGGCCCTGGGGGTGAAGCTTTCTTT.

This clone was detected only once. The chain recombines TRBV2 with TRBJ2-3; D not certain. Germline V gene data show CDR1 as SNHLY and CDR2 as FYNNEI. Trimming cost V 1 base and J 0 bases, with 11 bases left between them. The CDR3 sequence is 16 residues long. Here the CDR3 DNA reads TGTGCCAGCAGTGAAGGCCCGCGCCCCAGCACAGATACGCAGTATTTT. Translated, it gives CASSEGPRPSTDTQYF. The whole variable domain, remainder taken from reference TRBV2 and TRBJ2-3, is EPEVTQTPSHQVTQMGQEVILRCVPISNHLYFYWYRQILGQKVEFLVSFYNNEISEKSEIFDDQFSVERPDGSNFTLKIRSTKLEDSAMYFCASSEGPRPSTDTQYFGPGTRLTVL.

Written as DNA, the CDR3 is TGCGCCAGCAGCCCCCGGGGTATAGCGGGAAGCTCGTTCAGTGATGGCTACACCTTC. Its protein is CASSPRGIAGSSFSDGYTF. This chain joins TRBV5-1 and TRBJ1-2, with unresolved D. Germline V lookup: CDR1 SGHRS, CDR2 YFSETQ. The CDR3 extends over 19 amino acids. Trimming took 4 bases from V and 6 from J, leaving 31 bases between them.